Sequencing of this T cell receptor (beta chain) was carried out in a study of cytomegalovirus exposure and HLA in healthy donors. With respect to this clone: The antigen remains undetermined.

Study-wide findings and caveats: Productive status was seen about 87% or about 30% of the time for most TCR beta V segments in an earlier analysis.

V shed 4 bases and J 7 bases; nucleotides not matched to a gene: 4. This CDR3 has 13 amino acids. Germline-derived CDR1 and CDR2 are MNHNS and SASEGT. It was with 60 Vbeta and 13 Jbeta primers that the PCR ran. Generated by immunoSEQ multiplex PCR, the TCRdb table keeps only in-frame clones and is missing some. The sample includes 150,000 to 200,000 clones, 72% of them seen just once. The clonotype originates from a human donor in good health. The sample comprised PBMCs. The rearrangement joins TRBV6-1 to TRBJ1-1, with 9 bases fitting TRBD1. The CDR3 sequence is CASSVDRGREAFF. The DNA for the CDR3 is TGTGCCAGCAGTGTGGACAGGGGTCGTGAAGCTTTCTTT.